The rows below give T cell receptor beta chains drawn from one sample of a study of T-cell memory formation after mild COVID-19. TCRdb independently ran MiXCR on the 5' RACE reads; one entry per CDR3 protein. The top ten hold roughly an eighth of the sample, which has approximately 490,000 distinct CDR3 sequences, just over 20% seen once. Sequenced sample: PBMCs or a T cell subset sorted from them (not recorded which). These receptors came from an adult woman who had mild COVID-19 (a few samples of this study predate the infection). Cell type and time point are not known. CDR3s leave out the opening cysteine and the closing phenylalanine or tryptophan. D genes are given only for firm matches.

d_call	v_call	j_call	cdr3_aa
NA	TRBV4-3	TRBJ1-2	ASSQDRTIGGYT
NA	TRBV7-2	TRBJ2-7	ASSLANGSPYEQY
NA	TRBV25-1	TRBJ1-6	ASSEPLSYSPLH
NA	TRBV5-4	TRBJ2-6	ASSTLTGPSGANVLT
NA	TRBV15	TRBJ2-7	ATSRADGSYEQY
TRBD1	TRBV6-5	TRBJ1-2	ASSRQGGHGYT
NA	TRBV29-1	TRBJ1-1	SGRTDLNTEAF
TRBD1	TRBV7-9	TRBJ1-4	ASSLGQMVGEKLF
NA	TRBV29-1	TRBJ2-1	SVRIGVNEQF
NA	TRBV5-5	TRBJ1-6	ASSLLGQWNSPLH
TRBD2	TRBV25-1	TRBJ2-3	ASSDPGLAVPDTQY
NA	TRBV7-8	TRBJ1-6	ASSSTRLPGGYNSPLH
NA	TRBV12-3/TRBV12-4	TRBJ1-2	ASSLVREVGYT
NA	TRBV2	TRBJ1-4	ASRDSQIRNEKLF
TRBD2	TRBV7-9	TRBJ2-1	ASSLRLAGGFEQF
TRBD2	TRBV7-8	TRBJ2-7	ASSSRLAETYEQY
NA	TRBV20-1	TRBJ2-7	SAQQIEQY
TRBD1	TRBV24-1	TRBJ2-7	ATSGINRDRTSYEQY
NA	TRBV5-1	TRBJ2-3	ASSLDGKGTDTQY
TRBD2	TRBV29-1	TRBJ2-3	SVEGTSGITDTQY
TRBD2	TRBV20-1	TRBJ2-1	SAGEGGIQSYNEQF
NA	TRBV20-1	TRBJ1-1	SARPLAGLEAF
NA	TRBV16	TRBJ2-5	ASSQMDWNLGETQY
TRBD1	TRBV4-2	TRBJ1-4	ASSQDRSGQGGEKLF
TRBD2	TRBV4-3	TRBJ2-7	ASSQEIAGGPNEQY
TRBD2	TRBV5-8	TRBJ2-3	ASSLYGLAGYGRY
NA	TRBV3-1	TRBJ1-2	ASSQDRFGGYT
NA	TRBV7-2	TRBJ1-5	ASSQDGYSNQPQH
NA	TRBV2	TRBJ2-1	ASSERQSSYNEQF
NA	TRBV20-1	TRBJ2-5	SAFDRRETQY
TRBD1	TRBV7-6	TRBJ2-5	ASSLDTGGRETQY
TRBD2	TRBV6-2/TRBV6-3	TRBJ2-1	ATGLAGDEQF
NA	TRBV4-2	TRBJ2-1	ASSQEDLLNEQF
NA	TRBV30	TRBJ2-2	AWTLPNTGELF
TRBD2	TRBV6-2/TRBV6-3	TRBJ2-1	ASSYSTRGRASGGEQF
TRBD1	TRBV5-1	TRBJ2-7	ASSGGQFSYEQY
TRBD1	TRBV9	TRBJ1-1	ASSVEGANTEAF
TRBD2	TRBV10-3	TRBJ2-3	ATNLAVSTDTQY
NA	TRBV5-1	TRBJ1-2	ASSLRVAGGPDGYT
NA	TRBV11-1	TRBJ2-6	ASSAFGANVLT
NA	TRBV7-2	TRBJ1-2	ASSLAQRGVGVGYT
TRBD1	TRBV6-6	TRBJ1-2	ASKISQGTSYGYT
TRBD1	TRBV7-8	TRBJ1-1	ASSARGQGRMVF
TRBD2	TRBV4-3	TRBJ2-1	ASTKPSGNYNEQF
NA	TRBV7-9	TRBJ2-5	ASSSSGGAEY
NA	TRBV14	TRBJ2-7	ASSPRVGAYEQY
TRBD1	TRBV29-1	TRBJ1-1	SMGTGGTEAF
TRBD1	TRBV27	TRBJ1-2	ASSSGTGNGGYT
TRBD1	TRBV5-1	TRBJ1-3	ASRKDRGPGNTIY
NA	TRBV6-6	TRBJ2-7	ASREDPSYEQY
TRBD2	TRBV24-1	TRBJ2-1	ATSDPGPGGGSYNEQF
NA	TRBV29-1	TRBJ2-3	SVEDPSTDTQY
NA	TRBV5-1	TRBJ2-1	ASSSRDPVKKGQL
NA	TRBV7-6	TRBJ2-2	ASGRRSLGGELF
NA	TRBV4-2	TRBJ2-2	ASSQAESYTGELF